Following are 5 T cell receptor beta chains from one sample sequenced in a study of cytomegalovirus exposure and HLA in healthy donors. Produced via immunoSEQ multiplex PCR; TCRdb's table is partial and in-frame only. The table includes 190,000 or so clones, 84% detected once. Sequenced material: PBMCs. These receptors were taken from a woman aged 18-29 years in good health and CMV-seropositive.

The genes are TRBV6-5 and TRBJ2-1; TRBD2 is a possible D gene (5 bases). The CDR3 has 14 residues. Per the germline V gene, CDR1 is MNHEY and CDR2 is SVGAGI. V lost 7 bases and J lost 9, with 19 bases in between. The CDR3 nucleotides read TGTGCCAGCACCGACGCGGGCCACTCCAGTGAGCAGTTCTTC. Its protein is CASTDAGHSSEQFF.

The V gene is TRBV19, the J gene TRBJ2-7, with D maybe TRBD1 (6 bases). The V end lost 5 bases, the J end lost 6 bases, and 11 bases lay between the germline ends. The V gene's germline CDR1 is LNHDA and CDR2 SQIVND (reference sequence). CDR3 length: 12 residues. The CDR3 sequence is CASSSGVGEQYF. CDR3 in DNA: TGTGCCAGTAGTTCAGGGGTTGGCGAGCAGTACTTC.

The chain couples TRBV5-4 to TRBJ1-4, with 10 nucleotides matching TRBD1. The V gene end was trimmed by 4 bases and the J gene end by 8 bases; junction bases not matched to a gene: 11. This CDR3 spans 16 amino acids. CDR1 is SGHNT and CDR2 is YYREEE in the germline V gene (reference sequence). The CDR3: CASSQRDRGGGEKLFF. CDR3 nucleotide sequence: TGTGCCAGCAGCCAACGGGACAGGGGAGGAGGGGAAAAACTGTTTTTT.

The chain carries TRBV5-8 and TRBJ1-2; no firm D call. The germline V gene encodes CDR1 SGHTS and CDR2 YDEGEE. Trimming cost V 5 bases and J 1 base, with 18 bases left between them. CDR3 length: 16 amino acids. The chain's CDR3 is CASRGDGESVNYGYTF. CDR3 DNA sequence: TGTGCCAGCAGAGGCGACGGGGAATCCGTTAACTATGGCTACACCTTC.

This chain links TRBV4-3 with TRBJ2-7; 9 bases are a match to TRBD1. J gave up 2 bases and V 6 bases, and 8 bases lay outside the gene matches. The CDR3 loop spans 15 amino acids. Germline CDR1 is LGHNA and CDR2 is YSLEER. The CDR3 DNA reads as TGCGCCAGCAGTGGTGGGACAGGGCTTACCTACGAGCAGTACTTC. Translated, it gives CASSGGTGLTYEQYF.